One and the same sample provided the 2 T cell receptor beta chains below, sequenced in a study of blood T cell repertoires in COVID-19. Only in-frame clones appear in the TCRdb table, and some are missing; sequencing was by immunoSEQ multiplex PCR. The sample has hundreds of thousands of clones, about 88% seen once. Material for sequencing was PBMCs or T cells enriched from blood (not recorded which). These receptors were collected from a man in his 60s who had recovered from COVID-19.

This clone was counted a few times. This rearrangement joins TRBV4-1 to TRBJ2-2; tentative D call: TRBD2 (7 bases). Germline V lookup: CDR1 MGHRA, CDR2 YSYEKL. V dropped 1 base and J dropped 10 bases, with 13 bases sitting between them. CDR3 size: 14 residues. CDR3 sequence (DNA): TGCGCCAGCAGCCAAGGAGGGAGGGGGGTGGAGCTGTTTTTT. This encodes CASSQGGRGVELFF.

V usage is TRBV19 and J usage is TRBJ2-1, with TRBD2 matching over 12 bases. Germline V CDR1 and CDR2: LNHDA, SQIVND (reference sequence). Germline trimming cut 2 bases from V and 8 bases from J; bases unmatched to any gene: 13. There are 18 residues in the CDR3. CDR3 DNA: TGTGCCAGTAGTATACTAAGGGGGCTAGCGGGAGGGAACGATGAGCAGTTCTTC. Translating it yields CASSILRGLAGGNDEQFF.